The clone carrying this T cell receptor beta chain was detected only a few times. Its antigen is still unknown. The sample belongs to a study of identical twins. General study points: Abundant beta clonotypes from cord blood bore fewer insertions; memory repertoires lacked this pattern. Within twin pairs, the out-of-frame alpha sequences they shared showed excess low generation probability.

The germline V gene has CDR1 SNHLY and CDR2 FYNNEI. The CDR3 runs 14 residues. Trimming took 6 bases from V and 6 from J, leaving 15 bases between them. Template switching, a step in the protocol, added a universal primer site, and cDNA carried unique molecular identifiers. TCRdb re-called the 5' RACE reads through MiXCR, storing one row per CDR3 protein. The sample records about 690,000 distinct CDR3 sequences, around 5.7% being singletons. The specimen was naive T cells sorted from blood. The V and J genes are TRBV2 and TRBJ2-1; D may be TRBD1 or TRBD2 (5 bases each). This clonotype was obtained from a man aged 18-30 years in good health. The CDR3 DNA is TGTGCCAGCAGGGAAAGGGACCACCTCAATGAGCAGTTCTTC. This translates into CASRERDHLNEQFF.